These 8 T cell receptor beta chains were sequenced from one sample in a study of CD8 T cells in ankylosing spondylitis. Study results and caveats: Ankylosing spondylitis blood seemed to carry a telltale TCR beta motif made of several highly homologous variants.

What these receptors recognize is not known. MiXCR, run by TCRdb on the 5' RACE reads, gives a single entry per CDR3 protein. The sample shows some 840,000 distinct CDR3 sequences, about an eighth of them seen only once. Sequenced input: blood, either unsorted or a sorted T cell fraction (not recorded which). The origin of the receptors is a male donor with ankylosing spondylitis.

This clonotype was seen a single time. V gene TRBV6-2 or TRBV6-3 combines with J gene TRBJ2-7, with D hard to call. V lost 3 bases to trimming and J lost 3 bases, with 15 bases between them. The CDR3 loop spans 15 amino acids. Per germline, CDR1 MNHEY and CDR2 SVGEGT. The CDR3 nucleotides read TGTGCCAGCAGTTATTTCCCCATAGGGAACTACGAGCAGTACTTC. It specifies CASSYFPIGNYEQYF.

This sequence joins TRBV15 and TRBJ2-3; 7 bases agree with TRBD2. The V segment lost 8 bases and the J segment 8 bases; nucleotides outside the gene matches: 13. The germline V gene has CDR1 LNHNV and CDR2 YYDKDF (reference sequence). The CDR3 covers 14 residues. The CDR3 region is CATRGSGIFGTQYF. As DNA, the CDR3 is TGTGCCACCCGAGGGAGCGGGATCTTTGGTACGCAGTATTTT.

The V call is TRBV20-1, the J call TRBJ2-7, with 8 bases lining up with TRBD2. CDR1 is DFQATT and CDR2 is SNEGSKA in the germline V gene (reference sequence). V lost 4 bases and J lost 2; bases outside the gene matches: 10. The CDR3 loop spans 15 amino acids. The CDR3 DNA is TGCAGTGCTACAAGCGGGAGAACTTATCCCTACGAGCAGTACTTC. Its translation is CSATSGRTYPYEQYF.

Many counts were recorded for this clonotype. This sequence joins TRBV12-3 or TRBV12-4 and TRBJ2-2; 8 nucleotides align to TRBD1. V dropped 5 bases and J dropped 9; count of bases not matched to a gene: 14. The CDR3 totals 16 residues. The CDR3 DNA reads TGTGCCAGCAGTCCAGAAGGGACAGGCGGTTATAGGGAGCTGTTTTTT. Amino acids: CASSPEGTGGYRELFF.

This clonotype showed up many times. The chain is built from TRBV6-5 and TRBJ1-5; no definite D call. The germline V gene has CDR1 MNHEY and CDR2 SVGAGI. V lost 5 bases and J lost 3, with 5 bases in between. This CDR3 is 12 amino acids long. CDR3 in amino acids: CASSALNQPQHF. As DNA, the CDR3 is TGTGCCAGCAGTGCCCTCAATCAGCCCCAGCATTTT.

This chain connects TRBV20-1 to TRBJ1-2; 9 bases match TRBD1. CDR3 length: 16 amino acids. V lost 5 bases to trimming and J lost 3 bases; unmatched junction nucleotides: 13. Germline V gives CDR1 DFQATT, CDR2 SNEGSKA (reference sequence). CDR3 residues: CSASTPRDRVDYGYTF. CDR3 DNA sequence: TGCAGTGCTTCTACTCCTAGGGACAGGGTGGACTATGGCTACACCTTC.

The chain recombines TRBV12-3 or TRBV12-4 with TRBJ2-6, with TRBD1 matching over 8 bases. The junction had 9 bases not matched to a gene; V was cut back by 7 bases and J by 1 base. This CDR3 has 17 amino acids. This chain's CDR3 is CASIRQGSFSGANVLTF. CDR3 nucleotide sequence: TGTGCCAGCATTAGACAGGGGTCGTTTTCTGGGGCCAACGTCCTGACTTTC.

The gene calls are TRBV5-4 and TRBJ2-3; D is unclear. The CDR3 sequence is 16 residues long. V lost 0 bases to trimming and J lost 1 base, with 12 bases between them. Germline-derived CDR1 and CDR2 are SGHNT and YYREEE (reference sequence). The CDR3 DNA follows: TGTGCCAGCAGCTTGGGGTACGTGCACGGCACAGATACGCAGTATTTT. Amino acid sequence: CASSLGYVHGTDTQYF. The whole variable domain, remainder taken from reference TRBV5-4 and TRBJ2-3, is ETGVTQSPTHLIKTRGQQVTLRCSSQSGHNTVSWYQQALGQGPQFIFQYYREEENGRGNFPPRFSGLQFPNYSSELNVNALELDDSALYLCASSLGYVHGTDTQYFGPGTRLTVL.